This T cell receptor (beta chain) comes out of a study of T cells in Graves' hyperthyroidism and ophthalmopathy. Overall study results and limits: Most expanded thyroid clonotypes above 0.001 also appeared in blood.

Newly diagnosed hyperthyroidism patients aged 18 to 65 years had disease lasting under 2 months. This clonotype was seen more than once but under ten times. Its antigen is currently unknown. Germline V gives CDR1 MDHEN, CDR2 SYDVKM. The V end lost 2 bases, the J end lost 2 bases, and 13 bases lay between the germline ends. This CDR3 spans 15 amino acids. TCR beta CDR3 sequences were amplified from RNA transcripts. HTBI primers were used for first-round RT-PCR of the TCR CDR3. Via MiXCR, TCRdb re-called the multiplex PCR reads, giving one row per CDR3 protein. In the table there are hundreds of thousands of distinct CDR3 sequences, about 15% of which are singletons.

The chain employs TRBV28 and TRBJ2-7; D might be TRBD2 (5 bases). Specimen: blood. The TCR was taken from a woman in her thirties with Graves' hyperthyroidism that later progressed to Graves' ophthalmopathy. In DNA form, the CDR3 reads TGTGCCAGCAGTTTACCCGGGGTCGTTGCCTACGAGCAGTACTTC. Translated: CASSLPGVVAYEQYF.